The 15 T cell receptor beta chains given below trace back to one sample, sequenced in a study of identifying expanded T cells in peripheral blood. Data came from immunoSEQ multiplex PCR; TCRdb stores just in-frame clones and leaves some out. The sample lists 100,000 or so clones, 88% seen once, with around 5% in the top ten. The sequenced sample consisted of blood. These receptor sequences come from a person aged 18 to 70 in good health.

The J gene is TRBJ1-3, the V gene TRBV7-8; TRBD1 might be the D (5 bases). The CDR3 loop spans 15 amino acids. Per the germline V gene, CDR1 is SGHVS and CDR2 is FQNEAQ. The germline V and J ends were trimmed by 1 base and 4 bases, with 11 bases remaining between them. The CDR3: CASSLGAGEGNTIYF. The CDR3, as DNA: TGTGCCAGCAGCTTAGGGGCGGGGGAAGGAAACACCATATATTTT.

The V gene is TRBV5-6, the J gene TRBJ1-2, with no clear D. The CDR3 consists of 14 residues. V lost 2 bases, J lost 6 bases, and 14 bases lay in between. Looked up from germline, CDR1 is SGHDT and CDR2 is YYEEEE. CDR3 DNA sequence: TGTGCCAGCAGCTTTAATCGAGGGTTAAATGGCTACACCTTC. This gives the protein CASSFNRGLNGYTF. The complete variable domain, with remaining parts taken from reference TRBV5-6 and TRBJ1-2, reads DAGVTQSPTHLIKTRGQQVTLRCSPKSGHDTVSWYQQALGQGPQFIFQYYEEEERQRGNFPDRFSGHQFPNYSSELNVNALLLGDSALYLCASSFNRGLNGYTFGSGTRLTVV.

The chain has TRBV6-6 and TRBJ2-3; no reliable D call. Trimming pared 0 bases from V and 1 base from J, leaving 8 bases between. Germline loops: CDR1 MNHNY, CDR2 SVGAGI (reference sequence). CDR3 length: 15 amino acids. CDR3 protein: CASSYSGGGTDTQYF. The CDR3 DNA reads TGTGCCAGCAGTTACTCGGGTGGTGGCACAGATACGCAGTATTTT.

This chain uses TRBV18 with TRBJ1-2; 9 bases agree with TRBD1. Per the germline V gene, CDR1 is KGHSH and CDR2 is LQKENI. V trimming: 3 bases; J trimming: 4 bases; junction bases outside the gene matches: 9. CDR3 length equals 16 residues. The CDR3 here is CASSPGTGRLGYGYTF. The CDR3 DNA is TGTGCCAGCTCACCGGGGACAGGGAGATTGGGCTATGGCTACACCTTC. The full variable domain, its missing parts supplied by reference TRBV18 and TRBJ1-2, is NAGVMQNPRHLVRRRGQEARLRCSPMKGHSHVYWYRQLPEEGLKFMVYLQKENIIDESGMPKERFSAEFPKEGPSILRIQQVVRGDSAAYFCASSPGTGRLGYGYTFGSGTRLTVV.

The chain recombines TRBV5-1 with TRBJ2-3, with 12 bases fitting TRBD2. CDR3 length: 16 residues. CDR1 and CDR2 from the germline V gene are SGHRS and YFSETQ. The V and J ends lost 4 bases and 1 base, in that order; junction bases with no gene match: 4. CDR3 bases: TGCGCCAGCAGCCAGAGACTAGCGGGGGGCACAGATACGCAGTATTTT. This gives the protein CASSQRLAGGTDTQYF.

The chain carries TRBV6-5 and TRBJ1-2, with D maybe TRBD1 (6 bases). This CDR3 comprises 14 residues. V lost 2 bases and J 2 bases, leaving 9 bases between the germline ends. The germline gives CDR1 MNHEY, CDR2 SVGAGI. CDR3 loop: CASSYRGTNYGYTF. The CDR3 region has the DNA TGTGCCAGCAGTTACAGGGGGACGAACTATGGCTACACCTTC.

The chain links TRBV10-3 to TRBJ1-3; 7 bases fit TRBD1. Germline assignment: CDR1 ENHRY and CDR2 SYGVKD. V dropped 4 bases and J dropped 4; count of bases not matched to a gene: 13. The CDR3 length is 17 residues. Here the CDR3 DNA reads TGTGCCATCAGTGGTCGCCTGGTTACAGGGGCAGGAAACACCATATATTTT. Translation: CAISGRLVTGAGNTIYF.

V is TRBV19 and J is TRBJ2-6; no firm D call. This CDR3 region has 19 residues. Germline CDR1 LNHDA, CDR2 SQIVND (reference sequence). V shed 1 base and J shed 4 bases, with 20 bases lying between them. The CDR3 DNA is TGTGCCAGTAGTATAGTGTATCCACCCGCAGGAACGGGGGCCAACGTCCTGACTTTC. It is translated as CASSIVYPPAGTGANVLTF. Full variable domain (rest looked up from reference TRBV19 and TRBJ2-6): DGGITQSPKYLFRKEGQNVTLSCEQNLNHDAMYWYRQDPGQGLRLIYYSQIVNDFQKGDIAEGYSVSREKKESFPLTVTSAQKNPTAFYLCASSIVYPPAGTGANVLTFGAGSRLTVL.

The chain employs TRBV29-1 and TRBJ1-2; perhaps TRBD1 as D (6 bases). CDR1 is SQVTM and CDR2 is ANQGSEA in the germline V gene. This CDR3 region has 13 residues. V lost 2 bases and J 8 bases, leaving 15 bases between the germline ends. As DNA, the CDR3 is TGCAGCGTTGAATGGGGGCCAGGCTGGGGCTACACCTTC. Residues: CSVEWGPGWGYTF.

The rearrangement joins TRBV6-6 to TRBJ2-1; the D call may be TRBD1 or TRBD2 (5 bases each). Per the germline V gene, CDR1 is MNHNY and CDR2 is SVGAGI (reference sequence). Trimming cost V 5 bases and J 1 base, with 15 bases left between them. The CDR3 runs to 16 residues. Written as DNA, the CDR3 is TGTGCCAGCAGTCGCCGGGACCAACCTTCCTACAATGAGCAGTTCTTC. It is translated as CASSRRDQPSYNEQFF.

The chain couples TRBV4-1 to TRBJ1-2, with a tentative D call TRBD1 (5 bases). The CDR3 loop spans 15 amino acids. Germline loops: CDR1 MGHRA, CDR2 YSYEKL. The V and J ends lost 1 base and 7 bases respectively, with 16 bases between them. CDR3 amino acids: CASSQAFTGTTGYTF. CDR3 DNA: TGCGCCAGCAGCCAAGCTTTTACAGGAACCACTGGCTACACCTTC.

This clone was counted once. The chain carries TRBV9 and TRBJ1-4, with 7 positions matching TRBD1. Germline-derived CDR1 and CDR2 are SGDLS and YYNGEE. Losses at the gene ends were 3 bases for V and 3 bases for J; bases not matched to a gene: 5. This CDR3 region has 15 residues. CDR3 sequence (DNA): TGTGCCAGCAGCGCCTACGGGACAGCTAATGAAAAACTGTTTTTT. This encodes CASSAYGTANEKLFF.

The chain has TRBV6-6 and TRBJ2-1, with D perhaps TRBD1 (5 bases). The V gene's germline CDR1 is MNHNY and CDR2 SVGAGI (reference sequence). V lost 2 bases, J lost 1 base, and 12 bases lay in between. The CDR3 consists of 16 residues. The CDR3 sequence is CASSYDQGASYNEQFF. CDR3 DNA sequence: TGTGCCAGCAGTTACGACCAGGGCGCGTCCTACAATGAGCAGTTCTTC.

V gene TRBV29-1 combines with J gene TRBJ2-7; perhaps D is TRBD1 or TRBD2 (6 bases each). CDR3 length: 15 residues. Trimming stripped 6 bases from V and 0 bases from J, with 18 bases between. Looked up from germline, CDR1 is SQVTM and CDR2 is ANQGSEA. The CDR3 sequence: CSVRGAGGSSYEQYF. CDR3 in DNA: TGCAGCGTAAGGGGGGCGGGCGGAAGCTCCTACGAGCAGTACTTC.

The V and J genes are TRBV5-4 and TRBJ1-4, with 9 positions matching TRBD1. The trim removed 4 bases at V and 5 bases at J, leaving 3 bases unmatched. Germline-derived CDR1 and CDR2 are SGHNT and YYREEE (reference sequence). CDR3 size: 14 residues. CDR3 bases: TGTGCCAGCAGCACCGGGACAGGGAATGAAAAACTGTTTTTT. Protein product: CASSTGTGNEKLFF. The whole variable domain, filled in from reference TRBV5-4 and TRBJ1-4, reads ETGVTQSPTHLIKTRGQQVTLRCSSQSGHNTVSWYQQALGQGPQFIFQYYREEENGRGNFPPRFSGLQFPNYSSELNVNALELDDSALYLCASSTGTGNEKLFFGSGTQLSVL.